These 29 T cell receptor beta chains were all obtained from the same sample, sequenced in a study of shared clonotypes between healthy human individuals. TCRdb keeps only in-frame clones here, not all; method: immunoSEQ multiplex PCR. The sample comprises approximately 320,000 clones, around 86% of which are singletons, and about a sixth rests with the top ten. The sequenced material came from memory CD8+ T cells sorted from blood. Noted subset: CD45RO+ cells pooled with CCR7-negative TemRA cells. The source is a man between 18 and 35 years old in good health.

V and J are TRBV27 and TRBJ1-6, with no clear D. Germline CDR1 is MNHEY and CDR2 is SMNVEV (reference sequence). This CDR3 region has 15 residues. The germline V and J ends were trimmed by 0 bases and 7 bases, with 10 bases remaining between them. This chain's CDR3 is CASSLSVAANSPLHF. Here the CDR3 DNA reads TGTGCCAGCAGTTTATCGGTGGCAGCGAATTCACCCCTCCACTTT.

A note on this clone: A much larger clone sits a single nucleotide away, making a read error possible. This sample includes further DNA sequences coding for the same CDR3. The J gene is TRBJ2-3, the V gene TRBV15; 9 bases are shared with TRBD2. After removal of 1 base from V and 2 bases from J, the junction contained 1 base not matched to a gene. CDR3 length: 15 residues. Germline V CDR1 and CDR2: LNHNV, YYDKDF (reference sequence). The CDR3 sequence: CATSRGGGDTDTQYF. The CDR3 bases are TGTGCCACCAGCAGAGGCGGGGGGGACACAGATACGCAGTATTTT.

This clone was seen only once. The chain carries TRBV27 and TRBJ2-7; D tentatively fits TRBD1 or TRBD2 (6 bases each). The V end was cut by 11 bases, the J end by 0 bases, with 17 bases between. Germline-derived CDR1 and CDR2 are MNHEY and SMNVEV (reference sequence). The length of the CDR3 is 14 residues. CDR3 region: CALRGATTSYEQYF. CDR3 nucleotides: TGTGCCTTAAGGGGGGCTACTACCTCCTACGAGCAGTACTTC.

The genes are TRBV5-1 and TRBJ1-3; maybe TRBD1 (5 bases). Germline lookup yields CDR1 SGHRS and CDR2 YFSETQ. V was cut by 3 bases and J by 0 bases, with 16 bases left in between. This CDR3 comprises 17 residues. Here the CDR3 reads CASSWEGLYSSGNTIYF. Written as DNA, the CDR3 is TGCGCCAGCAGCTGGGAGGGACTGTATTCCTCTGGAAACACCATATATTTT.

V usage is TRBV6-6 and J usage is TRBJ2-7; 12 positions agree with TRBD2. The CDR3 totals 15 residues. The V segment lost 4 bases and the J segment 0 bases; nucleotides outside the gene matches: 1. CDR1 MNHNY and CDR2 SVGAGI come from the germline V gene (reference sequence). Here the CDR3 DNA reads TGTGCCAGCAGTTGGACTAGCGGGACCTCCTACGAGCAGTACTTC. It yields the protein CASSWTSGTSYEQYF.

This clone has a count of ten or more. The J gene is TRBJ1-2, the V gene TRBV27; D remains unclear. The CDR3 has 14 residues. Trimming removed 2 bases from V and 2 bases from J, with 9 bases in between. Looked up from germline, CDR1 is MNHEY and CDR2 is SMNVEV (reference sequence). The DNA of the CDR3 is TGTGCCAGCAGTTTAAGGCAGTCAAACTATGGCTACACCTTC. Translated: CASSLRQSNYGYTF.

The chain uses TRBV7-9 and TRBJ1-2; 9 bases line up with TRBD1. This CDR3 is built from 15 residues. The junction had 9 bases not matched to a gene; V was cut back by 7 bases and J by 3 bases. Germline V gene sequence: CDR1 SEHNR, CDR2 FQNEAQ (reference sequence). The CDR3, as DNA: TGTGCCAGCACCTCTCCGGGACAGGGTGACTATGGCTACACCTTC. It yields the protein CASTSPGQGDYGYTF.

DNA of the CDR3: TGTGCCAGCAGTTTTCCGACAGGCTCCGCGAACACCGGGGAGCTGTTTTTT. It codes for CASSFPTGSANTGELFF. The chain uses TRBV28 and TRBJ2-2, with a weak D call TRBD1 (6 bases). This CDR3 comprises 17 residues. The germline CDR1 and CDR2 sequences are MDHEN and SYDVKM. The V gene lost 3 bases and the J gene lost 0 bases, with 14 bases spanning the gap.

V usage is TRBV29-1 and J usage is TRBJ1-1; TRBD1 aligns across 7 bases. Germline V gene sequence: CDR1 SQVTM, CDR2 ANQGSEA. Losses at the gene ends were 5 bases for V and 5 bases for J; bases not matched to a gene: 11. The CDR3 covers 14 residues. Written as DNA, the CDR3 is TGCAGCGTTTTGGCAGGGGGGGCGCATACTGAAGCTTTCTTT. This sequence encodes CSVLAGGAHTEAFF.

The V and J genes are TRBV7-9 and TRBJ2-1; 9 bases line up with TRBD2. From germline, CDR1 is SEHNR and CDR2 FQNEAQ (reference sequence). The CDR3 is made up of 17 amino acids. V dropped 5 bases and J dropped 4; count of bases not matched to a gene: 12. CDR3 coding DNA: TGTGCCAGCAGCCACAGAGGACCTAGCGGGATATACAATGAGCAGTTCTTC. Translating it yields CASSHRGPSGIYNEQFF.

The chain recombines TRBV27 with TRBJ2-5, with 9 bases matching TRBD2. The CDR3 consists of 15 residues. Germline-derived CDR1 and CDR2 are MNHEY and SMNVEV (reference sequence). V dropped 5 bases and J dropped 4; count of bases not matched to a gene: 8. The CDR3 spells CASSQSGGNGETQYF. CDR3 DNA: TGTGCCAGCAGTCAAAGCGGGGGGAATGGAGAGACCCAGTACTTC.

The chain has TRBV14 and TRBJ1-1, with 9 bases matching TRBD1. Germline CDR1 is SGHDN and CDR2 is FVKESK. J lost 4 bases, V lost 4 bases, and 1 base had no gene match. The CDR3 is 13 residues long. CDR3 DNA: TGTGCCAGCAGCCCACAGGGGGCCACTGAAGCTTTCTTT. Protein: CASSPQGATEAFF. The entire variable domain, with the rest obtained from reference TRBV14 and TRBJ1-1, is as follows: EAGVTQFPSHSVIEKGQTVTLRCDPISGHDNLYWYRRVMGKEIKFLLHFVKESKQDESGMPNNRFLAERTGGTYSTLKVQPAELEDSGVYFCASSPQGATEAFFGQGTRLTVV.

The chain employs TRBV27 and TRBJ2-7; no firm D call. Trimming stripped 6 bases from V and 5 bases from J, with 11 bases between. From germline, CDR1 is MNHEY and CDR2 SMNVEV (reference sequence). CDR3 length equals 12 residues. In DNA form, the CDR3 reads TGTGCCAGCAGAATGGGAATCAACGAGCAGTACTTC. It specifies CASRMGINEQYF.

The rearrangement uses TRBV7-8 and TRBJ2-6, with D possibly TRBD1 on 5 matching bases. The CDR3 contains 17 residues. Between the trimmed V and J ends, which lost 5 bases and 0 bases, there was a span of 14 bases. Germline-derived CDR1 and CDR2 are SGHVS and FQNEAQ. The CDR3 DNA sequence: TGTGCCAGCAGCCCCTTCGGCGACAGCTCTGGGGCCAACGTCCTGACTTTC. Translated: CASSPFGDSSGANVLTF.

This clone has a handful of counts. The chain combines TRBV2 with TRBJ1-1, with D possibly being TRBD1 (5 bases). Per germline, CDR1 SNHLY and CDR2 FYNNEI. The CDR3 length is 15 residues. V lost 4 bases, J lost 2 bases, and 14 bases lay in between. This CDR3 reads CASSAFQGFNTEAFF. The CDR3 nucleotides are TGTGCCAGCAGTGCTTTCCAGGGATTTAACACTGAAGCTTTCTTT. Variable domain in full (rest from reference TRBV2 and TRBJ1-1): EPEVTQTPSHQVTQMGQEVILRCVPISNHLYFYWYRQILGQKVEFLVSFYNNEISEKSEIFDDQFSVERPDGSNFTLKIRSTKLEDSAMYFCASSAFQGFNTEAFFGQGTRLTVV.

The rearrangement joins TRBV28 to TRBJ1-6; TRBD1 might be the D (5 bases). Germline V CDR1 and CDR2: MDHEN, SYDVKM. Trimming stripped 2 bases from V and 14 bases from J, with 16 bases between. The CDR3 contains 14 residues. CDR3 loop: CASSLGAQSDTLHF. The CDR3 region has the DNA TGTGCCAGCAGTTTAGGAGCCCAGTCGGACACCCTCCACTTT.

This clone was detected once. This rearrangement joins TRBV9 to TRBJ2-3, with a tentative D call TRBD1 (5 bases). The CDR3 extends over 16 amino acids. The germline CDR1 and CDR2 sequences are SGDLS and YYNGEE. Trimming removed 3 bases from V and 2 bases from J, with 16 bases in between. The CDR3 loop is CASSEQGEPTTDTQYF. CDR3 DNA: TGTGCCAGCAGCGAGCAGGGCGAACCTACCACAGATACGCAGTATTTT.

V is TRBV27 and J is TRBJ1-4; 9 positions agree with TRBD1. Germline loops: CDR1 MNHEY, CDR2 SMNVEV (reference sequence). This CDR3 region has 15 residues. V dropped 2 bases and J dropped 6; count of bases not matched to a gene: 4. CDR3 sequence: CASSLAGTGYEKLFF. CDR3 DNA: TGTGCCAGCAGTTTAGCCGGGACAGGGTATGAAAAACTGTTTTTT.

J is TRBJ2-5 and V is TRBV5-1; the match to TRBD1 covers 8 bases. Unmatched junction bases numbered 3, after V lost 5 bases and J lost 3 bases. Germline V gives CDR1 SGHRS, CDR2 YFSETQ. This CDR3 is built from 13 residues. CDR3 residues: CASRPTGEETQYF. The CDR3 DNA reads as TGCGCCAGCAGACCGACAGGGGAAGAGACCCAGTACTTC.

The chain has TRBV4-1 and TRBJ1-4; D perhaps matches TRBD1 (5 bases). The CDR3 has 15 residues. Germline assignment: CDR1 MGHRA and CDR2 YSYEKL. V lost 4 bases and J 7 bases, leaving 16 bases between the germline ends. CDR3 DNA: TGCGCCAGCAGCCTGAGTCCAGGGTTTGGTGAAAAACTGTTTTTT. As protein: CASSLSPGFGEKLFF.

This rearrangement joins TRBV6-5 to TRBJ1-1; D is possibly TRBD1 (6 bases). Germline lookup yields CDR1 MNHEY and CDR2 SVGAGI. Trimming removed 5 bases from V and 0 bases from J, with 10 bases in between. CDR3 length: 14 amino acids. The CDR3 loop is CASSRGQMNTEAFF. CDR3 nucleotide sequence: TGTGCCAGCAGTCGTGGACAGATGAACACTGAAGCTTTCTTT.

This chain connects TRBV19 to TRBJ2-3; weak D call: TRBD2 (6 bases). In germline, CDR1 is LNHDA, CDR2 SQIVND (reference sequence). This CDR3 has 16 residues. V dropped 4 bases and J dropped 4 bases, with 18 bases sitting between them. CDR3 region: CASSTVSGANPDTQYF. CDR3 in DNA: TGTGCCAGTAGTACCGTCTCGGGAGCCAATCCAGATACGCAGTATTTT.

This clone was found many times. V usage is TRBV5-8 and J usage is TRBJ2-7, with 7 bases that match TRBD1. Germline V gene data show CDR1 as SGHTS and CDR2 as YDEGEE. This CDR3 comprises 14 residues. With 4 bases clipped from V and 0 bases from J, the junction kept 4 bases outside the gene matches. CDR3 DNA: TGTGCCAGCAGCCCCGGGGACAGCTCCTACGAGCAGTACTTC. Translating gives CASSPGDSSYEQYF.

The chain employs TRBV4-1 and TRBJ2-7; TRBD2 matches at 7 bases. Trimming at V came to 2 bases and at J to 3 bases, leaving 7 bases not matched to a gene. CDR3 length equals 15 residues. Germline V gene lookup returns CDR1 MGHRA and CDR2 YSYEKL. The CDR3 loop reads CASSQPSAGVYEQYF. The CDR3 DNA sequence: TGCGCCAGCAGCCAACCCTCCGCGGGGGTCTACGAGCAGTACTTC.

The chain couples TRBV10-3 to TRBJ2-1, with D perhaps TRBD1 (5 bases). Germline loops: CDR1 ENHRY, CDR2 SYGVKD. Trimming stripped 8 bases from V and 10 bases from J, with 12 bases between. The CDR3 runs to 11 residues. CDR3 in amino acids: CAIARRQEQFF. DNA for the CDR3: TGTGCCATCGCCCGCCGACAGGAGCAGTTCTTC.

The chain's CDR3 is CASSYGASGEADTQYF. DNA for the CDR3: TGTGCCAGCAGTTACGGGGCTAGCGGCGAGGCAGATACGCAGTATTTT. The chain has TRBV6-5 and TRBJ2-3, with 7 nucleotides matching TRBD2. Germline V gene data show CDR1 as MNHEY and CDR2 as SVGAGI. CDR3 length: 16 residues. The J segment lost 4 bases and the V segment lost 2 bases, leaving 9 bases of the junction unmatched.

The chain employs TRBV6-1 and TRBJ2-7; D unclear. From germline, CDR1 is MNHNS and CDR2 SASEGT. This CDR3 has 13 residues. Trimming cost V 6 bases and J 3 bases, with 12 bases left between them. The DNA for the CDR3 is TGTGCCAGCAGGGATTGGAGCTTCTACGAGCAGTACTTC. This encodes CASRDWSFYEQYF.

The chain uses TRBV2 and TRBJ2-4; D is unresolved. The CDR3 loop spans 14 amino acids. V lost 2 bases and J lost 4, with 9 bases in between. The germline gives CDR1 SNHLY, CDR2 FYNNEI. The CDR3 loop reads CASSEFQEKNIQYF. The DNA for the CDR3 is TGTGCCAGCAGTGAATTCCAGGAAAAAAACATTCAGTACTTC.

The rearrangement uses TRBV6-4 and TRBJ1-1, with D possibly being TRBD1 (5 bases). The CDR3 is made up of 16 amino acids. CDR1 MRHNA and CDR2 SNTAGT come from the germline V gene. The germline V and J ends were trimmed by 0 bases and 1 base, with 12 bases remaining between them. The chain's CDR3 is CASSDSRGRRNTEAFF. CDR3 coding DNA: TGTGCCAGCAGTGACTCAAGGGGAAGGAGGAACACTGAAGCTTTCTTT.